The entry below describes one TCR beta chain. CDR1 is SGHTA, CDR2 FQGNSA, per germline. The CDR3 consists of 16 residues. The V gene lost 1 base and the J gene lost 1 base, with 12 bases spanning the gap. The entry originates in a study of OX40 agonist ivuxolimab in advanced cancers. Across the study: Three patients got partial responses; one had hepatocellular carcinoma and two had cutaneous melanoma.

The data were produced by immunoSEQ multiplex PCR, yet TCRdb's version contains in-frame clones alone and is incomplete. The sample yields approximately 100,000 clones, 75% to 95% seen once. This clonotype was obtained from an adult with an advanced solid tumor such as melanoma, head and neck, liver or kidney cancer. Source: CD4+ or CD8+ T cells sorted from blood, taken in a trial of the OX40 agonist ivuxolimab. The rearrangement joins TRBV7-2 to TRBJ2-3; D possibly corresponds to TRBD2 (5 bases). This CDR3 reads CASSLGFTGGTDTQYF. In DNA, the CDR3 is TGTGCCAGCAGCTTAGGGTTCACCGGGGGCACAGATACGCAGTATTTT.